This T cell receptor beta chain was recorded in a study of technical replicates of blood from a handful of donors. Clones were sequenced by immunoSEQ multiplex PCR, and TCRdb holds only the in-frame ones, with some missing. In the table there are about 79,000 clones, about 90% of which are singletons. This CDR3 contains 17 residues. The trim removed 0 bases at V and 4 bases at J, leaving 4 bases unmatched. The germline V gene encodes CDR1 MNHNS and CDR2 SASEGT. The sample taken for sequencing was T cells isolated from PBMCs. The chain recombines TRBV6-1 with TRBJ2-2, with 11 nucleotides matching TRBD2. The TCR sequence derives from a human donor in good health. Some clones in this sample may be carry-over from other donors' samples. As DNA, the CDR3 is TGTGCCAGCAGTGAAGCGCGACTAGCGGGATTCACCGGGGAGCTGTTTTTT. Amino acid sequence: CASSEARLAGFTGELFF.